The T cell receptor beta chain under discussion was sequenced for a study of T-cell memory formation after mild COVID-19. Overall study context: Each donor largely had its own TCR clusters. General study findings and limits: Clones from the second wave (peaking day 37) had unconfirmed SARS-CoV-2 specificity. The study found balanced CD4/CD8 in clones contracting day 15 to 85 and a CD4+ lean in later expanders.

The CDR3 has 14 amino acids. The V end was cut by 0 bases, the J end by 4 bases, with 7 bases between. CDR1 is LNHNV, CDR2 YYDKDF, per germline (reference sequence). TCRdb used MiXCR to reprocess the 5' RACE reads, holding one entry per CDR3 protein. The data show 350,000 to 450,000 distinct CDR3 sequences, 15% to 20% seen once. In regard to this clonotype: The target antigen is unknown.

Sequenced sample: PBMCs or a T cell subset sorted from them (not recorded which). The chain couples TRBV15 to TRBJ2-1; D uncertain. The clonotype comes from an adult woman who had mild COVID-19 (a few samples of this study predate the infection). Cell type and time point are not known. CDR3 region: CATSRDMGYNEQFF. The CDR3 bases are TGTGCCACCAGCAGAGATATGGGTTACAATGAGCAGTTCTTC. Together with reference TRBV15 and TRBJ2-1, the CDR3 gives the full variable domain: DAMVIQNPRYQVTQFGKPVTLSCSQTLNHNVMYWYQQKSSQAPKLLFHYYDKDFNNEADTPDNFQSRRPNTSFCFLDIRSPGLGDTAMYLCATSRDMGYNEQFFGPGTRLTVL.